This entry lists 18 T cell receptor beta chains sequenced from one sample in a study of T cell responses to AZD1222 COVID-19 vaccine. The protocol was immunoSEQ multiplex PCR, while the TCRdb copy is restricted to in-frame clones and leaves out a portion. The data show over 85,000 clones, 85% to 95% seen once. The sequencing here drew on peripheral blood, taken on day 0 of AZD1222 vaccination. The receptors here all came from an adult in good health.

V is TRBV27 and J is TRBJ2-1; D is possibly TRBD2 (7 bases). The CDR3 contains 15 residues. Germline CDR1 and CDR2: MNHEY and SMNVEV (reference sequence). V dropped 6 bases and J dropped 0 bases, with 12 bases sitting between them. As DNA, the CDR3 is TGTGCCAGCAGCCGCGGGGGCCTCTCCTACAATGAGCAGTTCTTC. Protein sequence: CASSRGGLSYNEQFF.

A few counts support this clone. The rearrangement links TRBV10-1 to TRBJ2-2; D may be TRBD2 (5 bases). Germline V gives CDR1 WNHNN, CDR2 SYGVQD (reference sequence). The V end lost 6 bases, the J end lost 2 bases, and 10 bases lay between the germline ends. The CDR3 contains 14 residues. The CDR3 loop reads CASRGGLNTGELFF. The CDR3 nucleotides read TGCGCCAGCAGAGGCGGGTTAAACACCGGGGAGCTGTTTTTT.

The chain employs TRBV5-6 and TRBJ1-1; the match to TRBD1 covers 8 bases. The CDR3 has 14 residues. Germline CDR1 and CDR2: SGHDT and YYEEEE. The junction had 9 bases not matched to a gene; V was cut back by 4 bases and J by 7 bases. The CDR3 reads CASSPKGQDIEAFF. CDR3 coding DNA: TGTGCCAGCAGCCCGAAGGGACAGGATATTGAAGCTTTCTTT. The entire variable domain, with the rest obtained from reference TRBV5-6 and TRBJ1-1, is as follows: DAGVTQSPTHLIKTRGQQVTLRCSPKSGHDTVSWYQQALGQGPQFIFQYYEEEERQRGNFPDRFSGHQFPNYSSELNVNALLLGDSALYLCASSPKGQDIEAFFGQGTRLTVV.

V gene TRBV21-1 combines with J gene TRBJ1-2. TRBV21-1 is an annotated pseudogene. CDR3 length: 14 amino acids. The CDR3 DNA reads TGTGCCAGCGCTAATTCGGAGGGAAACTATGGCTACACCTTC. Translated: CASANSEGNYGYTF.

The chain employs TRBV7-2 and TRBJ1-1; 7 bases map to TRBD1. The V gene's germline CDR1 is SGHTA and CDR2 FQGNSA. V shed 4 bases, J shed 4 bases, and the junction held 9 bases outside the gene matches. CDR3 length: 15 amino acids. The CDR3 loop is CASSSYRGRGTEAFF. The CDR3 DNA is TGTGCCAGCAGCTCGTACAGGGGAAGGGGCACTGAAGCTTTCTTT. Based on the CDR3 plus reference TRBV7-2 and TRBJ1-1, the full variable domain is GAGVSQSPSNKVTEKGKDVELRCDPISGHTALYWYRQSLGQGLEFLIYFQGNSAPDKSGLPSDRFSAERTGGSVSTLTIQRTQQEDSAVYLCASSSYRGRGTEAFFGQGTRLTVV.

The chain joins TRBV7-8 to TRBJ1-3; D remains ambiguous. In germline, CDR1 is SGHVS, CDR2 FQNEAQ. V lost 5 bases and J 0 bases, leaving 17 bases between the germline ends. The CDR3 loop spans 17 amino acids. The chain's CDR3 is CASSVGKDGSSGNTIYF. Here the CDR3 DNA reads TGTGCCAGCAGCGTAGGAAAGGACGGAAGCTCTGGAAACACCATATATTTT. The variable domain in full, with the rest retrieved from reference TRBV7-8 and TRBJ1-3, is GAGVSQSPRYKVAKRGQDVALRCDPISGHVSLFWYQQALGQGPEFLTYFQNEAQLDKSGLPSDRFFAERPEGSVSTLKIQRTQQEDSAVYLCASSVGKDGSSGNTIYFGEGSWLTVV.

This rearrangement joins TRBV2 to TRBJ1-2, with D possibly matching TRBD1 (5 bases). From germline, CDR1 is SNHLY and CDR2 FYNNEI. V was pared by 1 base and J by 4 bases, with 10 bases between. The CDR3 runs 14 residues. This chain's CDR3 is CASSEERGTYGYTF. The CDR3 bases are TGTGCCAGCAGTGAAGAACGGGGCACCTATGGCTACACCTTC.

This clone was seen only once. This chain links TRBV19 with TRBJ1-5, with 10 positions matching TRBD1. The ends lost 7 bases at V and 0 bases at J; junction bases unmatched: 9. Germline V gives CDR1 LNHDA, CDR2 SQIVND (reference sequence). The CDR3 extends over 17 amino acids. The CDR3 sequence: CASTGQGPPDSNQPQHF. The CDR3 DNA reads TGTGCCAGTACGGGACAGGGGCCTCCTGATAGCAATCAGCCCCAGCATTTT.

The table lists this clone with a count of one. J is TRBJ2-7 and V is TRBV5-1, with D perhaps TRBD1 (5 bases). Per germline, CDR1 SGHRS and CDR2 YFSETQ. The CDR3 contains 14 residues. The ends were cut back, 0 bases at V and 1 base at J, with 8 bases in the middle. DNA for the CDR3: TGCGCCAGCAGCTTGGCCTCAGGGTCCTACGAGCAGTACTTC. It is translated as CASSLASGSYEQYF. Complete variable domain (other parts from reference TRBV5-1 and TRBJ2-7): KAGVTQTPRYLIKTRGQQVTLSCSPISGHRSVSWYQQTPGQGLQFLFEYFSETQRNKGNFPGRFSGRQFSNSRSEMNVSTLELGDSALYLCASSLASGSYEQYFGPGTRLTVT.

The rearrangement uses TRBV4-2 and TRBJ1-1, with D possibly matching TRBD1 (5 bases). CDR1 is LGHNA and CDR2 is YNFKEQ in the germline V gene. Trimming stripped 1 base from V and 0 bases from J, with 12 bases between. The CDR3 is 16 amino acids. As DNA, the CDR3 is TGTGCCAGCAGCCAAGGCTACAGGAAGATGAACACTGAAGCTTTCTTT. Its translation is CASSQGYRKMNTEAFF.

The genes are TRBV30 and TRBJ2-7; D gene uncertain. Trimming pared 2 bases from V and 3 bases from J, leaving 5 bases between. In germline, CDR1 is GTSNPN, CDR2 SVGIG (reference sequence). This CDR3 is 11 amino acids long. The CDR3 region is CAWSTGYEQYF. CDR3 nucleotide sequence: TGTGCCTGGAGTACCGGCTACGAGCAGTACTTC.

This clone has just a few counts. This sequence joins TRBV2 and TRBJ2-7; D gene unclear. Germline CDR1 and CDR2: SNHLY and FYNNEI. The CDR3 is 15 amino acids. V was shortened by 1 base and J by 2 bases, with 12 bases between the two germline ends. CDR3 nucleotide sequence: TGTGCCAGCAGTGAAGTGGCAGCTCCTCCCTACGAGCAGTACTTC. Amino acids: CASSEVAAPPYEQYF.

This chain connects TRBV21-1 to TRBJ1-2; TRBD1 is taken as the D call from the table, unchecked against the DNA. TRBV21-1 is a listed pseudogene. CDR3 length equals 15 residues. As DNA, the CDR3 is TGTGCCAGCAGCAAATCCAGGGGACCGTCCTATGGCTACACCTTC. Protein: CASSKSRGPSYGYTF.

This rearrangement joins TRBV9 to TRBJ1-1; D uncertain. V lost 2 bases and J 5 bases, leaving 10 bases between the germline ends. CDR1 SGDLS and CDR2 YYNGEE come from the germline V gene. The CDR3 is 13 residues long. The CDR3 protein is CASSVSGWTEAFF. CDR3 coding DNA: TGTGCCAGCAGCGTGTCAGGCTGGACTGAAGCTTTCTTT. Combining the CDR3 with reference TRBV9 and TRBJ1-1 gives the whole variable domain DSGVTQTPKHLITATGQRVTLRCSPRSGDLSVYWYQQSLDQGLQFLIQYYNGEERAKGNILERFSAQQFPDLHSELNLSSLELGDSALYFCASSVSGWTEAFFGQGTRLTVV.

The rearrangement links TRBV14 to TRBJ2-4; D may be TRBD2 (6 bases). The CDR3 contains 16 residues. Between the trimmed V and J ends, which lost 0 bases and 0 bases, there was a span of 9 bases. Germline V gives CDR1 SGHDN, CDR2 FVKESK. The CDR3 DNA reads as TGTGCCAGCAGCCAAGAGACTAGTCTAGCCAAAAACATTCAGTACTTC. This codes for CASSQETSLAKNIQYF.

The CDR3 loop reads CASSLMTGEWETQYF. The CDR3 DNA follows: TGTGCCAGCAGCTTGATGACAGGGGAGTGGGAGACCCAGTACTTC. The chain joins TRBV13 to TRBJ2-5; 8 nucleotides match TRBD1. The V gene's germline CDR1 is PRHDT and CDR2 FYEKMQ (reference sequence). Losses at the gene ends were 3 bases for V and 5 bases for J; bases not matched to a gene: 8. CDR3 length equals 15 residues. The complete variable domain, with remaining parts taken from reference TRBV13 and TRBJ2-5, reads AAGVIQSPRHLIKEKRETATLKCYPIPRHDTVYWYQQGPGQDPQFLISFYEKMQSDKGSIPDRFSAQQFSDYHSELNMSSLELGDSALYFCASSLMTGEWETQYFGPGTRLLVL.

CDR3 bases: TGTGCCAGTAGTGTCGAGCCTGCTGGATACAATGAGCAGTTCTTC. Translation: CASSVEPAGYNEQFF. The V call is TRBV19, the J call TRBJ2-1; the D is unclear. This CDR3 has 15 amino acids. The germline gives CDR1 LNHDA, CDR2 SQIVND (reference sequence). The V end lost 5 bases, the J end lost 4 bases, and 15 bases lay between the germline ends.

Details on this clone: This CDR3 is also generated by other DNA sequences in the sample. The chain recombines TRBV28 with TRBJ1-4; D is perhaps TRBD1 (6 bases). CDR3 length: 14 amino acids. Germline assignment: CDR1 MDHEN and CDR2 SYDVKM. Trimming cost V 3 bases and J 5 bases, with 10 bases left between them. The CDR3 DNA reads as TGTGCCAGCAGTTTGCAGGGGCTCAATGAAAAACTGTTTTTT. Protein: CASSLQGLNEKLFF.